This TCR beta chain was recovered during a study of blood T cell repertoires in COVID-19. This clone was picked up a small number of times. The germline V and J ends were trimmed by 0 bases and 1 base, with 10 bases remaining between them. Germline CDR1 is SGHNT and CDR2 is YYREEE (reference sequence). The CDR3 loop spans 15 amino acids. Only in-frame clones appear in the TCRdb table, and some are missing; sequencing was by immunoSEQ multiplex PCR. The table includes 90,000 to 120,000 clones, about three quarters detected once. This chain uses TRBV5-4 with TRBJ1-2; the D is unclear. The sequencing input was peripheral blood. The TCR comes from a man aged 70 or older with acute or convalescent COVID-19. The CDR3 nucleotides are TGTGCCAGCAGCTTGGAAGTAGATTTTAACTATGGCTACACCTTC. This encodes CASSLEVDFNYGYTF.